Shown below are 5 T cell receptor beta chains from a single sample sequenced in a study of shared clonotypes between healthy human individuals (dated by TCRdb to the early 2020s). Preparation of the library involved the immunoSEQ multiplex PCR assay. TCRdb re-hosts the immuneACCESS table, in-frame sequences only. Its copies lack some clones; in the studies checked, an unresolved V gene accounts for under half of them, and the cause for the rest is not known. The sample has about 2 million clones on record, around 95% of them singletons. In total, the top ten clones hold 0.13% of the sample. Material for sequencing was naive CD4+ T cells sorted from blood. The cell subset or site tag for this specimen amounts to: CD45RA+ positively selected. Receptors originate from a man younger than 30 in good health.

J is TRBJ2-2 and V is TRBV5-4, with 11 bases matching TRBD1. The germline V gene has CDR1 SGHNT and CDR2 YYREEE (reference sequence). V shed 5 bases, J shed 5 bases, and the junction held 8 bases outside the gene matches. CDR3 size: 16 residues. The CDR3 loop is CASRPVGTGGTGELFF. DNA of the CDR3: TGTGCCAGCAGGCCTGTCGGGACAGGGGGAACCGGGGAGCTGTTTTTT.

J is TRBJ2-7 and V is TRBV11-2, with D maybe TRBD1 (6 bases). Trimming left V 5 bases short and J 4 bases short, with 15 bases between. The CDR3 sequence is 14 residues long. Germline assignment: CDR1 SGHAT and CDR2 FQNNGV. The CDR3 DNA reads TGTGCCAGCAGCGTGGGACATTCCTCGTACGAGCAGTACTTC. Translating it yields CASSVGHSSYEQYF.

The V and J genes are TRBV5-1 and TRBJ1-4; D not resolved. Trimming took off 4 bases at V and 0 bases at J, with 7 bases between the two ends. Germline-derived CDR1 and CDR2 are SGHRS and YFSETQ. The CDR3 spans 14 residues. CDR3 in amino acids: CASSREATNEKLFF. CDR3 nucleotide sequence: TGCGCCAGCAGCAGGGAAGCAACTAATGAAAAACTGTTTTTT.

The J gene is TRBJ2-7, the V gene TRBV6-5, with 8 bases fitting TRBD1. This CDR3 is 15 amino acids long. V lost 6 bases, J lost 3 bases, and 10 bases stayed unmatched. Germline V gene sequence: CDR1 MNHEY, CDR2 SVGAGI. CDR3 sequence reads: CASRPDRGTHYEQYF. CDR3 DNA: TGTGCCAGCAGACCAGACAGGGGAACGCACTACGAGCAGTACTTC.

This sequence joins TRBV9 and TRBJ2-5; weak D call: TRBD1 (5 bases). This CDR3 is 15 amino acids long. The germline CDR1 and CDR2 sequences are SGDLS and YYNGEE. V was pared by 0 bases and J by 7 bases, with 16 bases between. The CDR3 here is CASSVETQGGVTQYF. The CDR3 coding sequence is TGTGCCAGCAGCGTAGAAACCCAGGGCGGAGTGACCCAGTACTTC.